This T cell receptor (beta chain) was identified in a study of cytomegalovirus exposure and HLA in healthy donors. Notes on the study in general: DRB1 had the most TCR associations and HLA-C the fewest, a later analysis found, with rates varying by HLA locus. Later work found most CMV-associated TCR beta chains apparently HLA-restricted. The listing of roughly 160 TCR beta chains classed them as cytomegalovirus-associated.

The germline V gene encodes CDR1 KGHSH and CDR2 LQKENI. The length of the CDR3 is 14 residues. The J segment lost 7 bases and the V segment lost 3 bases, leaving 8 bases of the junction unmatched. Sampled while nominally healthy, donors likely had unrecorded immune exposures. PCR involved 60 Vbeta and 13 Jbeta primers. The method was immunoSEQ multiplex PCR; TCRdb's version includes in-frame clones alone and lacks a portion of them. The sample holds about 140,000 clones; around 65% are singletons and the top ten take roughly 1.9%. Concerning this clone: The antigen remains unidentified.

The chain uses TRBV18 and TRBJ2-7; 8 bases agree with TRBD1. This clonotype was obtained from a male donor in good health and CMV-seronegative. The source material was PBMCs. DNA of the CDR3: TGTGCCAGCTCACCGGGGCAGGGGGCTTGGGAGCAGTACTTC. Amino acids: CASSPGQGAWEQYF.